A single sample is the source of the 15 T cell receptor beta chains below, sequenced in a study of OX40 agonist ivuxolimab in advanced cancers. Sequencing was performed with immunoSEQ multiplex PCR; in TCRdb, only in-frame clones are kept and a portion is missing. Here the sample spans about 30,000 clones, approximately 88% being singletons. The sequences come from CD4+ or CD8+ T cells sorted from blood, collected in a trial of the OX40 agonist ivuxolimab. Every receptor here comes from an adult with an advanced solid tumor such as melanoma, head and neck, liver or kidney cancer.

CDR3 sequence (DNA): TGTGCCACCAGCGGGGCGGGGGGGCCTCGGTTTTCCGGGGACCAGTACTTC. Amino acid sequence: CATSGAGGPRFSGDQYF. The chain has TRBV15 and TRBJ2-5; 9 bases line up with TRBD2. The germline V gene has CDR1 LNHNV and CDR2 YYDKDF (reference sequence). This CDR3 is 17 amino acids long. The V and J ends lost 5 bases and 10 bases, in that order; junction bases with no gene match: 20.

Of note for this clone: Relative to the germline gene, one junction end is altered; a read error may explain this. Other nucleotide sequences in the sample specify the same CDR3. The J gene is TRBJ2-3, the V gene TRBV4-1; 12 bases match TRBD2. Per the germline V gene, CDR1 is MGHRA and CDR2 is YSYEKL. The CDR3 loop spans 15 amino acids. The CDR3 region is CASRRTSGTSDTQYF. CDR3 sequence (DNA): TGTGCCAGCAGGCGGACTAGCGGGACGTCAGATACGCAGTATTTT.

This sequence joins TRBV2 and TRBJ1-2; 10 nucleotides agree with TRBD1. Trimming removed 4 bases from V and 2 bases from J; junction bases left unmatched: 4. Germline-derived CDR1 and CDR2 are SNHLY and FYNNEI. The CDR3 is made up of 15 amino acids. CDR3 in amino acids: CASSVGTGENYGYTF. DNA for the CDR3: TGTGCCAGCAGTGTCGGGACAGGGGAAAACTATGGCTACACCTTC.

J is TRBJ1-5 and V is TRBV4-2; D unresolved. Trimming shortened V by 1 base and J by 0 bases, and 7 bases separated the two germline ends. This CDR3 is 15 amino acids long. The germline CDR1 and CDR2 sequences are LGHNA and YNFKEQ. CDR3 sequence: CASSQGSNSNQPQHF. The CDR3 nucleotides are TGTGCCAGCAGCCAAGGATCCAATAGCAATCAGCCCCAGCATTTT.

The chain combines TRBV6-5 with TRBJ2-7; D possibly corresponds to TRBD2 (6 bases). This CDR3 comprises 15 residues. V shed 2 bases and J shed 3 bases, with 14 bases lying between them. Germline-derived CDR1 and CDR2 are MNHEY and SVGAGI. CDR3 in DNA: TGTGCCAGCAGTTACAGGCTAGCGCGAGACTACGAGCAGTACTTC. It yields the protein CASSYRLARDYEQYF.

The gene calls are TRBV2 and TRBJ2-3; weak D call: TRBD1 (7 bases). The CDR3 is 16 residues long. Germline-derived CDR1 and CDR2 are SNHLY and FYNNEI. V was pared by 7 bases and J by 1 base, with 18 bases between. CDR3 loop: CASMRSRGAGTDTQYF. CDR3 DNA sequence: TGTGCCAGCATGCGTAGCAGGGGGGCCGGCACAGATACGCAGTATTTT. The full variable domain, in which reference TRBV2 and TRBJ2-3 provide the parts outside the CDR3, is EPEVTQTPSHQVTQMGQEVILRCVPISNHLYFYWYRQILGQKVEFLVSFYNNEISEKSEIFDDQFSVERPDGSNFTLKIRSTKLEDSAMYFCASMRSRGAGTDTQYFGPGTRLTVL.

V is TRBV11-2 and J is TRBJ2-7; no definite D call. CDR3 length: 14 amino acids. Germline-derived CDR1 and CDR2 are SGHAT and FQNNGV. The V end was cut by 5 bases, the J end by 4 bases, with 15 bases between. CDR3: CASSHDLEPYEQYF. The CDR3 DNA follows: TGTGCCAGCAGCCACGACCTGGAACCATACGAGCAGTACTTC.

The rearrangement joins TRBV4-1 to TRBJ1-5; D unclear. Germline lookup yields CDR1 MGHRA and CDR2 YSYEKL. V gave up 0 bases and J gave up 1 base, with 7 bases separating them. The CDR3 runs to 15 residues. This chain's CDR3 is CASSQDGWSNQPQHF. The DNA for the CDR3 is TGCGCCAGCAGCCAAGATGGGTGGAGCAATCAGCCCCAGCATTTT.

The V gene is TRBV7-7, the J gene TRBJ1-4; no clear D. V lost 5 bases, J lost 4 bases, and 8 bases lay in between. The CDR3 is 13 amino acids. CDR1 and CDR2 from the germline V gene are SSHAT and FNYEAQ (reference sequence). CDR3 in amino acids: CASSIGHNEKLFF. Written as DNA, the CDR3 is TGTGCCAGCAGCATAGGGCATAATGAAAAACTGTTTTTT.

In its sample, this clone was seen a few times. The V gene is TRBV11-3, the J gene TRBJ2-2; D might be TRBD1 or TRBD2, each matching 6 bases. From germline, CDR1 is SGHNT and CDR2 YENEEA. The CDR3 contains 14 residues. The V end lost 2 bases, the J end lost 5 bases, and 9 bases lay between the germline ends. The CDR3 DNA is TGTGCCAGCAGCTTATGGGGGGCTACCGGGGAGCTGTTTTTT. It is translated as CASSLWGATGELFF.

The chain carries TRBV9 and TRBJ2-2; 8 bases are shared with TRBD1. The CDR3 totals 16 residues. The germline V gene has CDR1 SGDLS and CDR2 YYNGEE. The junction had 10 bases not matched to a gene; V was cut back by 4 bases and J by 5 bases. This CDR3 is CASSPRTGQGTGELFF. Written as DNA, the CDR3 is TGTGCCAGCAGCCCGCGGACAGGGCAAGGGACCGGGGAGCTGTTTTTT.

The chain is built from TRBV13 and TRBJ1-5; TRBD1 might be the D (6 bases). The V gene's germline CDR1 is PRHDT and CDR2 FYEKMQ (reference sequence). The V gene lost 0 bases and the J gene lost 7 bases, with 13 bases spanning the gap. This CDR3 is built from 15 residues. The CDR3 sequence is CASSLGQGLGQPQHF. CDR3 nucleotides: TGTGCCAGCAGCTTAGGGCAGGGGTTAGGGCAGCCCCAGCATTTT.

This clone has only a few counts. The chain couples TRBV2 to TRBJ1-1, with D maybe TRBD1 (5 bases). This CDR3 has 15 amino acids. Germline V gene sequence: CDR1 SNHLY, CDR2 FYNNEI. The V end lost 2 bases, the J end lost 0 bases, and 10 bases lay between the germline ends. The CDR3 region has the DNA TGTGCCAGCAGTGAACAGGGTTCCATGAACACTGAAGCTTTCTTT. Translating gives CASSEQGSMNTEAFF.

The chain recombines TRBV7-9 with TRBJ2-2, with D unresolved. The CDR3 contains 14 residues. Trimming shortened V by 1 base and J by 3 bases, and 6 bases separated the two germline ends. CDR1 is SEHNR, CDR2 FQNEAQ, per germline (reference sequence). CDR3 DNA sequence: TGTGCCAGCAGCTTAGACAGTTACACCGGGGAGCTGTTTTTT. The encoded protein is CASSLDSYTGELFF.

The V gene is TRBV7-2, the J gene TRBJ2-5; D call uncertain. Trimming stripped 5 bases from V and 5 bases from J, with 15 bases between. CDR1 and CDR2 from the germline V gene are SGHTA and FQGNSA. CDR3 length equals 14 residues. This CDR3 is CASSRIGLGETQYF. Here the CDR3 DNA reads TGTGCCAGCAGCCGTATAGGGCTCGGGGAGACCCAGTACTTC.